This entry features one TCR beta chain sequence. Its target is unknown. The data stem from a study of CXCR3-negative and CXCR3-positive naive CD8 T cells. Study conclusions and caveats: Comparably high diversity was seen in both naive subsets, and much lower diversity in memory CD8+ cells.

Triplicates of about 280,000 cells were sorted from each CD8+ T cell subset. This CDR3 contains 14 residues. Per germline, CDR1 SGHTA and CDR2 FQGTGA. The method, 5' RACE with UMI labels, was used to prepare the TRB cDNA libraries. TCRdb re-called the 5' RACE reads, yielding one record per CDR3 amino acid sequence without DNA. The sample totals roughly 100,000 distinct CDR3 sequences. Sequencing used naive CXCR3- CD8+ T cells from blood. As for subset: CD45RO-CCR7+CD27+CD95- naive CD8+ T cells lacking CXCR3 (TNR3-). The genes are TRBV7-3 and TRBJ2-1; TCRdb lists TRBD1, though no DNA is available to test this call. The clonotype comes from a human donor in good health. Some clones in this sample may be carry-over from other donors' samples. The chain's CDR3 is CASSLGTGYNEKFF.